This entry is about one T cell receptor (beta chain). These data belong to a study of Ad26.COV2.S vaccination and SARS-CoV-2 variants. J was trimmed by 0 bases and V by 5 bases; bases with no gene match: 7. The germline V gene encodes CDR1 SEHNR and CDR2 FQNEAQ (reference sequence). The CDR3 has 15 amino acids. Stated treatment: roughly 20 received Ad26.COV2.S at low or high dose, single or two shots; 5 received placebo; per-sample allocation not given. The samples date from day 63 after the first vaccine or placebo injection. The table came from immunoSEQ multiplex PCR; TCRdb's copy has only in-frame clones and leaves some out. The sample carries about 440,000 clones, roughly 87% recorded once.

This sample comprised peripheral blood, obtained in a trial of Ad26.COV2.S vaccine versus placebo. This TCR came from a person aged 18 to 59 who received the Ad26.COV2.S COVID-19 vaccine or a placebo. The rearrangement uses TRBV7-9 and TRBJ2-7; TRBD1 aligns across 7 bases. CDR3 region: CASSIPQGSSYEQYF. The CDR3 DNA reads as TGTGCCAGCAGCATACCACAGGGGAGCTCCTACGAGCAGTACTTC.